This is a list of T cell receptor beta chains from one sample in a study of cytomegalovirus exposure and HLA in healthy donors. Profiled with immunoSEQ multiplex PCR; TCRdb holds only in-frame clones, not every one. The sample holds some 140,000 clones, approximately 86% seen once. The sequencing input was PBMCs. All receptors come from a man aged 18 to 29 in good health and CMV-seropositive. CDR3s include the opening cysteine and the closing phenylalanine or tryptophan. The D gene is left open where the match is weak. Part of the rows lack a size; the others show once, few, many or a class for expanded clones.

.	15	.	TRBV6-5	TRBJ1-2	CASSYSRNSPYGYTF	TGTGCCAGCAGTTACTCCAGAAATTCCCCCTATGGCTACACCTTC
.	15	.	TRBV7-2	TRBJ2-1	CASSLAVAVGPEQFF	TGTGCCAGCAGCTTAGCGGTAGCGGTGGGTCCTGAGCAGTTCTTC
.	14	.	TRBV11-1	TRBJ2-2	CASRHLQDTGELFF	TGTGCCAGCAGACATCTACAGGACACCGGGGAGCTGTTTTTT
once	16	.	TRBV9	TRBJ2-1	CASGPSGWSTGNEQFF	TGTGCCAGCGGCCCTAGTGGATGGAGCACGGGGAATGAGCAGTTCTTC
.	10	.	TRBV30	TRBJ2-1	CAWSSSQQFF	TGTGCCTGGAGTAGCTCCCAGCAGTTCTTC
.	14	TRBD1	TRBV18	TRBJ1-1	CASSPGQANTEAFF	TGTGCCAGCTCACCTGGACAGGCGAACACTGAAGCTTTCTTT
.	13	.	TRBV4-2	TRBJ1-5	CASSPGIDQPQHF	TGTGCCAGCAGCCCCGGGATTGATCAGCCCCAGCATTTT
.	12	.	TRBV29-1	TRBJ2-3	CSPRRTTDTQYF	TGCAGCCCGAGGAGAACCACAGATACGCAGTATTTT
.	13	TRBD2	TRBV11-2	TRBJ2-7	CASRRTSWYEQYF	TGTGCCAGCAGGCGGACTAGCTGGTACGAGCAGTACTTC
.	13	TRBD2	TRBV29-1	TRBJ2-3	CSGRVLAGDTQYF	TGCAGCGGGAGGGTACTAGCGGGAGATACGCAGTATTTT
.	13	.	TRBV27	TRBJ2-5	CASSLGPQETQYF	TGTGCCAGCAGTTTAGGCCCCCAAGAGACCCAGTACTTC
.	15	.	TRBV4-2	TRBJ2-1	CASSQERVGYNEQFF	TGTGCCAGCAGCCAGGAGCGGGTAGGCTACAATGAGCAGTTCTTC
.	13	TRBD2	TRBV27	TRBJ2-1	CASTAGWNSEQFF	TGTGCCAGTACAGCGGGGTGGAACAGTGAGCAGTTCTTC
.	11	.	TRBV7-8	TRBJ2-1	CASSLVGGQFF	TGTGCCAGCAGCTTAGTGGGAGGGCAGTTCTTC
.	14	.	TRBV5-5	TRBJ1-1	CASSPTGLDTEAFF	TGTGCCAGCAGCCCCACAGGGTTGGACACTGAAGCTTTCTTT
.	13	TRBD2	TRBV29-1	TRBJ2-1	CDGSGGAYNEQFF	TGCGATGGCTCGGGGGGGGCGTACAATGAGCAGTTCTTC
.	16	.	TRBV14	TRBJ2-2	CASSQDQGYSTGELFF	TGTGCCAGCAGCCAAGATCAGGGTTACAGTACCGGGGAGCTGTTTTTT
.	16	TRBD1	TRBV19	TRBJ2-3	CASRMGGQGTTDTQYF	TGTGCCAGCCGGATGGGGGGACAGGGGACCACAGATACGCAGTATTTT
.	13	.	TRBV7-9	TRBJ2-3	CASSRGLTDTQYF	TGTGCCAGCAGCCGTGGGCTCACAGATACGCAGTATTTT
.	13	.	TRBV5-6	TRBJ1-5	CASSRSGYQPQHF	TGTGCCAGCAGCAGGAGCGGATATCAGCCCCAGCATTTT
.	16	TRBD1	TRBV19	TRBJ1-4	CASRTTDRGQREKLFF	TGTGCCAGTAGGACCACGGACAGGGGACAAAGGGAAAAACTGTTTTTT
.	14	TRBD1	TRBV27	TRBJ2-7	CASRTGQGPYEQYF	TGTGCCAGCAGAACTGGACAGGGGCCCTACGAGCAGTACTTC
.	13	.	TRBV2	TRBJ1-1	CASGRGGRTEAFF	TGTGCCAGCGGCCGCGGGGGCAGGACTGAAGCTTTCTTT
.	14	.	TRBV6-6	TRBJ1-5	CASSLTYSNQPQHF	TGTGCCAGCAGCTTGACATATAGCAATCAGCCCCAGCATTTT
.	19	.	TRBV7-2	TRBJ2-4	CASSLNPQRTAVAKNIQYF	TGTGCCAGCAGCTTAAACCCGCAAAGGACAGCAGTAGCCAAAAACATTCAGTACTTC
.	14	TRBD1	TRBV27	TRBJ2-1	CASSSRQGRGEQFF	TGTGCCAGCAGTTCAAGACAGGGTAGGGGTGAGCAGTTCTTC
.	15	.	TRBV30	TRBJ1-1	CAWSVPGVLNTEAFF	TGTGCCTGGAGTGTACCGGGGGTGCTGAACACTGAAGCTTTCTTT
.	14	.	TRBV2	TRBJ2-7	CASSEPGTRDEQYF	TGTGCCAGCAGTGAACCCGGGACACGGGACGAGCAGTACTTC
.	14	.	TRBV7-8	TRBJ2-7	CASTLTGSAYEQYF	TGTGCCAGCACCCTTACAGGGTCCGCCTACGAGCAGTACTTC
.	13	.	TRBV2	TRBJ2-2	CASREEGTGELFF	TGTGCCAGCAGGGAGGAAGGTACCGGGGAGCTGTTTTTT
.	16	TRBD2	TRBV4-2	TRBJ2-1	CASSEVELAAYNEQFF	TGTGCCAGCAGCGAAGTGGAACTAGCGGCATACAATGAGCAGTTCTTC
.	12	TRBD1	TRBV6-5	TRBJ1-1	CASSLGQGSAFF	TGTGCCAGCAGTCTTGGACAGGGAAGCGCTTTCTTT
once	19	TRBD2	TRBV7-2	TRBJ2-1	CASSGWTSGGSSSYNEQFF	TGTGCCAGCAGCGGATGGACTAGCGGGGGTTCGAGCTCCTACAATGAGCAGTTCTTC
.	14	.	TRBV11-2	TRBJ1-1	CASSLDSGVTEAFF	TGTGCCAGCAGCTTAGATTCAGGGGTCACTGAAGCTTTCTTT
.	15	.	TRBV12-2	TRBJ1-5	CASLATDNSNQPQHF	TGTGCAAGTCTCGCGACGGACAATAGCAATCAGCCCCAGCATTTT
.	17	.	TRBV4-1	TRBJ2-3	CASSQEGGGASTDTQYF	TGCGCCAGCAGCCAAGAAGGGGGGGGCGCGAGCACAGATACGCAGTATTTT
once	15	TRBD2	TRBV7-8	TRBJ2-7	CASSRGLAQTYEQYF	TGTGCCAGCAGCCGAGGACTAGCTCAAACCTACGAGCAGTACTTC